These 2 T cell receptor beta chains came from one sample sequenced in a study of T-cell memory formation after mild COVID-19. One entry per CDR3 protein results from TCRdb running MiXCR on the 5' RACE reads. The data contain about 470,000 distinct CDR3 sequences, 20% to 25% of them singletons. The specimen sequenced was PBMCs or a T cell subset sorted from them (not recorded which). The receptors derive from an adult woman who had mild COVID-19 (a few samples of this study predate the infection). Cell type and time point are not known.

The chain couples TRBV5-1 to TRBJ2-3; D might be TRBD1 (6 bases). CDR3 length: 13 residues. Germline assignment: CDR1 SGHRS and CDR2 YFSETQ. Trimming took 1 base from V and 7 from J, leaving 10 bases between them. The CDR3 here is CASSLTTGNTQYF. The CDR3 nucleotides are TGCGCCAGCAGCTTGACGACAGGAAATACGCAGTATTTT.

This clonotype was seen at least ten times. V usage is TRBV5-1 and J usage is TRBJ2-3, with 7 bases aligning to TRBD1. The CDR3 consists of 16 residues. Germline-derived CDR1 and CDR2 are SGHRS and YFSETQ. The junction had 9 bases not matched to a gene; V was cut back by 4 bases and J by 1 base. CDR3 sequence (DNA): TGCGCCAGCAGCCCGTTCAACAGGGGAGGCACAGATACGCAGTATTTT. Its translation: CASSPFNRGGTDTQYF.